The TCR beta chain described here comes from a study of shared T cell receptors in the human thymus. Here immunoSEQ multiplex PCR was the method, and the copy in TCRdb shows in-frame clones only, minus some. The sample holds almost 550,000 clones; around three quarters are singletons and the top ten take about 0.013%. This CDR3 has 13 residues. V was trimmed by 2 bases and J by 3 bases, leaving 8 bases between them. CDR1 SGHRS and CDR2 YFSETQ come from the germline V gene. These data were also reused for a study on human thymus T cells. From that report: Thymus pieces cut out during corrective heart surgery were the tissue that was used. V and J gene usage appeared biased in thymic and blood repertoires. Highly overlapping thymic repertoires among unrelated individuals were reported in related research.

The V and J genes are TRBV5-1 and TRBJ2-5, with a tentative D call TRBD1 (6 bases). The sequence derives from a boy under three years old with a congenital heart defect. The sequencing input was thymocytes. The CDR3 DNA is TGCGCCAGCAGCTTCCGGACAGAAGAGACCCAGTACTTC. This translates into CASSFRTEETQYF.